Sequencing of this T cell receptor beta chain was carried out in a study of cytomegalovirus exposure and HLA in healthy donors. V shed 3 bases and J 4 bases; nucleotides not matched to a gene: 7. CDR1 and CDR2 (germline): SGHRS, YFSETQ. The CDR3 runs to 16 residues. 60 Vbeta and 13 Jbeta primers were used in PCR. The repertoire was sequenced with immunoSEQ multiplex PCR; TCRdb's copy has only in-frame clones and lacks some. Here the sample spans about 130,000 clones, around 77% being singletons. Unrecorded immune exposures were likely, despite nominal health at sampling. The V call is TRBV5-1, the J call TRBJ2-3; 11 bases line up with TRBD1. The sample consisted of PBMCs. The source of this sequence is a young man in good health and CMV-seronegative. The CDR3 region has the DNA TGCGCCAGCAGCTATCGGACAGGGGGCGTTGCAGATACGCAGTATTTT. Translated: CASSYRTGGVADTQYF.